These 18 T cell receptor beta chains were all obtained from the same sample, sequenced in a study of blood T cell repertoires in COVID-19 (dated by TCRdb to about 2020). The library was made by the immunoSEQ multiplex PCR assay. Not all clones reach the TCRdb copy of this immuneACCESS table, which keeps in-frame sequences only. Checked studies attribute under half of the gap to unresolved V genes and leave the rest unexplained. This sample comprises roughly 140,000 clones, over 80% of them detected only once. The ten largest make up more than 9.5% of the sample. Sequencing was carried out using peripheral blood. These receptors came from a woman aged 80 or over with acute or convalescent COVID-19.

The chain carries TRBV7-9 and TRBJ2-5, with 9 bases lining up with TRBD1. Per the germline V gene, CDR1 is SEHNR and CDR2 is FQNEAQ (reference sequence). The CDR3 is made up of 14 amino acids. Unmatched junction bases numbered 6, after V lost 5 bases and J lost 5 bases. CDR3 in amino acids: CASSAIGTGETQYF. CDR3 nucleotides: TGTGCCAGCAGCGCCATCGGGACAGGGGAGACCCAGTACTTC.

The chain links TRBV19 to TRBJ1-4, with D possibly being TRBD1 (5 bases). The CDR3 sequence is 15 residues long. Germline V lookup: CDR1 LNHDA, CDR2 SQIVND (reference sequence). Trimming pared 3 bases from V and 7 bases from J, leaving 15 bases between. CDR3 sequence (DNA): TGTGCCAGTAGTATTCCTAGACAGTCTGGTGAAAAACTGTTTTTT. Residues: CASSIPRQSGEKLFF. Full variable domain (remainder filled in from reference TRBV19 and TRBJ1-4): DGGITQSPKYLFRKEGQNVTLSCEQNLNHDAMYWYRQDPGQGLRLIYYSQIVNDFQKGDIAEGYSVSREKKESFPLTVTSAQKNPTAFYLCASSIPRQSGEKLFFGSGTQLSVL.

The chain combines TRBV9 with TRBJ2-1; 10 nucleotides align to TRBD1. Trimming removed 4 bases from V and 14 bases from J; junction bases left unmatched: 9. The germline V gene encodes CDR1 SGDLS and CDR2 YYNGEE. The CDR3 length is 13 residues. As DNA, the CDR3 is TGTGCCAGCAGCCCAGGCACGGGACAGGGGAAGTTCTTC. Encoded protein: CASSPGTGQGKFF.

The rearrangement links TRBV9 to TRBJ2-1; 9 positions match TRBD1. The junction had 12 bases not matched to a gene; V was cut back by 3 bases and J by 8 bases. Germline values: CDR1 SGDLS, CDR2 YYNGEE. The CDR3 sequence is 16 residues long. CDR3 region: CASSGHLGQGVDEQFF. The CDR3 coding sequence is TGTGCCAGCAGCGGACACTTGGGACAGGGTGTCGATGAGCAGTTCTTC.

V is TRBV18 and J is TRBJ1-1; 7 positions agree with TRBD1. Trimming cost V 3 bases and J 4 bases; bases outside gene matches: 8. The CDR3 is made up of 15 amino acids. Germline V CDR1 and CDR2: KGHSH, LQKENI. The CDR3 DNA reads TGTGCCAGCTCACCGGCCGGGACAGCCCTCACTGAAGCTTTCTTT. Translation: CASSPAGTALTEAFF.

This chain links TRBV5-1 with TRBJ2-5; no firm D call. This CDR3 comprises 15 residues. CDR1 is SGHRS, CDR2 YFSETQ, per germline. The V and J ends lost 4 bases and 5 bases respectively, with 18 bases between them. The CDR3 is CASSVDNPVRETQYF. As DNA, the CDR3 is TGCGCCAGCAGCGTCGACAACCCAGTAAGGGAGACCCAGTACTTC.

V usage is TRBV5-1 and J usage is TRBJ2-1; 10 nucleotides agree with TRBD2. This CDR3 region has 13 residues. V trimming: 3 bases; J trimming: 15 bases; junction bases outside the gene matches: 9. CDR1 and CDR2 (germline): SGHRS, YFSETQ. The CDR3 spells CASSSLAGVDWFF. The DNA for the CDR3 is TGCGCCAGCAGCTCGCTAGCGGGGGTTGATTGGTTCTTC.

V usage is TRBV7-2 and J usage is TRBJ1-6, with 7 bases fitting TRBD1. The germline V gene encodes CDR1 SGHTA and CDR2 FQGNSA. With 4 bases clipped from V and 12 bases from J, the junction kept 6 bases outside the gene matches. The length of the CDR3 is 13 residues. The CDR3 DNA follows: TGTGCCAGCAGCTCCCAACAGGGGTTACCCCTCCACTTT. Its protein is CASSSQQGLPLHF. Using reference TRBV7-2 and TRBJ1-6 for the parts outside the CDR3, the full variable domain is GAGVSQSPSNKVTEKGKDVELRCDPISGHTALYWYRQSLGQGLEFLIYFQGNSAPDKSGLPSDRFSAERTGGSVSTLTIQRTQQEDSAVYLCASSSQQGLPLHFGNGTRLTVT.

This sequence joins TRBV10-3 and TRBJ1-5; the D is unclear. Germline V gene sequence: CDR1 ENHRY, CDR2 SYGVKD. Between the trimmed V and J ends, which lost 8 bases and 1 base, there was a span of 6 bases. CDR3 length: 12 amino acids. Written as DNA, the CDR3 is TGTGCCATCTCGTCCAGCAATCAGCCCCAGCATTTT. Translated: CAISSSNQPQHF.

The chain has TRBV19 and TRBJ2-3; the match to TRBD1 covers 11 bases. The CDR3 contains 15 residues. Germline V gene data show CDR1 as LNHDA and CDR2 as SQIVND (reference sequence). After removal of 4 bases from V and 6 bases from J, the junction contained 6 bases not matched to a gene. This CDR3 is CASSSRDRGWDTQYF. The CDR3 bases are TGTGCCAGTAGTAGCCGGGACAGGGGGTGGGATACGCAGTATTTT. The full variable domain, rest sourced from reference TRBV19 and TRBJ2-3, is DGGITQSPKYLFRKEGQNVTLSCEQNLNHDAMYWYRQDPGQGLRLIYYSQIVNDFQKGDIAEGYSVSREKKESFPLTVTSAQKNPTAFYLCASSSRDRGWDTQYFGPGTRLTVL.

The rearrangement uses TRBV5-1 and TRBJ1-2; possibly TRBD1 for D (6 bases). Per the germline V gene, CDR1 is SGHRS and CDR2 is YFSETQ. The CDR3 extends over 13 amino acids. V was cut by 4 bases and J by 3 bases, with 10 bases left in between. In DNA form, the CDR3 reads TGCGCCAGCAGCCGGGACACCTACTATGGCTACACCTTC. Amino acids: CASSRDTYYGYTF.

J is TRBJ2-1 and V is TRBV6-4; 9 bases map to TRBD1. V lost 8 bases and J lost 6; bases outside the gene matches: 8. Germline V lookup: CDR1 MRHNA, CDR2 SNTAGT. There are 14 residues in the CDR3. The CDR3 sequence: CASSRDRVSNEQFF. The CDR3 nucleotides read TGTGCCAGCTCCCGGGACAGGGTGTCCAATGAGCAGTTCTTC.

This rearrangement joins TRBV12-3 or TRBV12-4 to TRBJ1-1; D possibly corresponds to TRBD1 (6 bases). The V gene lost 10 bases and the J gene lost 1 base, with 13 bases spanning the gap. The CDR3 has 13 residues. CDR3 amino acids: CATKGQQNTEAFF. CDR3 coding DNA: TGTGCCACCAAGGGACAACAGAACACTGAAGCTTTCTTT.

This clone was seen a few times. The CDR3 loop reads CASSQGQGAGGYTF. The CDR3 region has the DNA TGCGCCAGCAGCCAAGGACAGGGGGCAGGTGGCTACACCTTC. This rearrangement joins TRBV4-1 to TRBJ1-2; the match to TRBD1 covers 10 bases. CDR1 and CDR2 from the germline V gene are MGHRA and YSYEKL. The length of the CDR3 is 14 residues. J lost 7 bases, V lost 1 base, and 3 bases had no gene match.

The V call is TRBV7-9, the J call TRBJ1-4; D is ambiguous. V was trimmed by 0 bases and J by 0 bases, leaving 8 bases between them. The CDR3 runs 16 residues. Germline values: CDR1 SEHNR, CDR2 FQNEAQ (reference sequence). DNA for the CDR3: TGTGCCAGCAGCTTAGCGCGGAGAGCAACTAATGAAAAACTGTTTTTT. Protein sequence: CASSLARRATNEKLFF.

The chain employs TRBV5-1 and TRBJ1-5; the D gene is possibly TRBD1 (5 bases). V dropped 5 bases and J dropped 7 bases, with 19 bases sitting between them. The CDR3 extends over 15 amino acids. Germline V lookup: CDR1 SGHRS, CDR2 YFSETQ. The CDR3 sequence is CASSRGGENSQPQHF. The CDR3 DNA reads TGCGCCAGCAGTAGGGGTGGGGAAAACTCGCAGCCCCAGCATTTT.

The gene calls are TRBV9 and TRBJ1-2; TRBD1 might be the D (5 bases). Trimming shortened V by 1 base and J by 3 bases, and 16 bases separated the two germline ends. The CDR3 totals 16 residues. Germline CDR1 SGDLS, CDR2 YYNGEE. CDR3 loop: CASSVLAGRPDYGYTF. The CDR3 DNA sequence: TGTGCCAGCAGCGTACTGGCGGGGCGACCCGACTATGGCTACACCTTC.

This clone was counted a single time. The V gene is TRBV2, the J gene TRBJ1-4; D gene unclear. Germline V gene lookup returns CDR1 SNHLY and CDR2 FYNNEI. V was clipped by 4 bases and J by 5 bases, with 11 bases between them. There are 14 residues in the CDR3. CDR3 bases: TGTGCCAGCAGTGGCGGCGGTGGGAATGAAAAACTGTTTTTT. This encodes CASSGGGGNEKLFF.